This T cell receptor beta chain emerged from a study of blood T cell repertoires in COVID-19. Assay used: immunoSEQ multiplex PCR; TCRdb lists only in-frame clones, some missing. The table has 150,000 to 200,000 clones, around 80% seen once. V lost 8 bases and J 0 bases, leaving 11 bases between the germline ends. The CDR3 totals 14 residues. Germline values: CDR1 KGHDR, CDR2 SFDVKD. Grouping used clinical history reported by participants in a survey and questionnaire. The origin of this receptor is a woman between 50 and 59 years old who had recovered from COVID-19. The sequenced material came from PBMCs or T cells enriched from blood (not recorded which). The gene calls are TRBV24-1 and TRBJ2-3, with D perhaps TRBD2 (6 bases). CDR3 nucleotides: TGTGCCACCAATGGGGGGTCCAGCACAGATACGCAGTATTTT. Its protein is CATNGGSSTDTQYF.